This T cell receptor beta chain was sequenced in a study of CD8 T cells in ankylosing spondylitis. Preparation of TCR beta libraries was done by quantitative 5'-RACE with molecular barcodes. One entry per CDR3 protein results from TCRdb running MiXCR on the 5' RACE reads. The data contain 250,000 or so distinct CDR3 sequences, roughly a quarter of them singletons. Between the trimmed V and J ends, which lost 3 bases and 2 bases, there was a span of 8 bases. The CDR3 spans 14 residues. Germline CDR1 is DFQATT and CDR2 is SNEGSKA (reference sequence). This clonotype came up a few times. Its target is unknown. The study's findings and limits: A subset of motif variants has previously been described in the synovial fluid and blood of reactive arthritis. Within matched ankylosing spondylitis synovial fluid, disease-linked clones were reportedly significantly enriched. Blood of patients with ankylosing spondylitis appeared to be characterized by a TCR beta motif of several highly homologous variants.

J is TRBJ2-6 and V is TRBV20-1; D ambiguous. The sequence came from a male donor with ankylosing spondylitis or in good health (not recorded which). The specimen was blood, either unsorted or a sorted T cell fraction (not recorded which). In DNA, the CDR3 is TGCAGTGCTAGGGCAAACCCTGGGGCCAACGTCCTGACTTTC. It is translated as CSARANPGANVLTF.